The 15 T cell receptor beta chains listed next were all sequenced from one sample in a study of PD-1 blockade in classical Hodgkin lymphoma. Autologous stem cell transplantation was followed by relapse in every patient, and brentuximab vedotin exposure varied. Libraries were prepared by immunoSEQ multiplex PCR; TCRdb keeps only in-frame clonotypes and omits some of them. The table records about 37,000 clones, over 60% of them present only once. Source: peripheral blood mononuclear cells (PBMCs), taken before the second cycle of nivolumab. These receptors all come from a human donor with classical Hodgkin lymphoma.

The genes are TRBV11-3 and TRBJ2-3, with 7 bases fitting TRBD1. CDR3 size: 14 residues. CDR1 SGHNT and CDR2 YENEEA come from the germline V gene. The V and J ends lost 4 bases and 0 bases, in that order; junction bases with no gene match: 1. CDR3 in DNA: TGTGCCAGCAGCTCCAGGGGGAGCACAGATACGCAGTATTTT. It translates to CASSSRGSTDTQYF.

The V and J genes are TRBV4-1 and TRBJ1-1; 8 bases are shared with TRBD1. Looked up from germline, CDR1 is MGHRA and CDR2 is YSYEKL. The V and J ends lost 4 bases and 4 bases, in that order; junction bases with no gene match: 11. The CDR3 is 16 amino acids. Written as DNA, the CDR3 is TGCGCCAGCAGCCGAAACGAACAGGGGGATAGCACTGAAGCTTTCTTT. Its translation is CASSRNEQGDSTEAFF.

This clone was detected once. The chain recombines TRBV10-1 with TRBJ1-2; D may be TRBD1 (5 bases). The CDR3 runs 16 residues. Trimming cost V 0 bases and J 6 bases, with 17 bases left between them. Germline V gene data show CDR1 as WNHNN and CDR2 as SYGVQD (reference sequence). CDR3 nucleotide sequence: TGCGCCAGCAGTGAGTCGAAGCGGGGGGAAGAAAATGGCTACACCTTC. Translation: CASSESKRGEENGYTF.

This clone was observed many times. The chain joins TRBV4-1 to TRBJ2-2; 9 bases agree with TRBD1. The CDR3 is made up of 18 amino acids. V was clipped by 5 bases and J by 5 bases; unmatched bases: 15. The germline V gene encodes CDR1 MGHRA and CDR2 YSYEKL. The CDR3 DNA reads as TGCGCCAGCAGCTCCGCTTCCTCCGGGACAGGGCCTACCGGGGAGCTGTTTTTT. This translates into CASSSASSGTGPTGELFF.

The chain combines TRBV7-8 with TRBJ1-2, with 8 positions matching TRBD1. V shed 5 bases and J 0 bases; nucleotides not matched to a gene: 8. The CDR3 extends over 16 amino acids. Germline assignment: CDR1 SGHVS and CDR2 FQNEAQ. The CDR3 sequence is CASSPGQGQSNYGYTF. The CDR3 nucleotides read TGTGCCAGCAGCCCCGGACAGGGCCAATCTAACTATGGCTACACCTTC.

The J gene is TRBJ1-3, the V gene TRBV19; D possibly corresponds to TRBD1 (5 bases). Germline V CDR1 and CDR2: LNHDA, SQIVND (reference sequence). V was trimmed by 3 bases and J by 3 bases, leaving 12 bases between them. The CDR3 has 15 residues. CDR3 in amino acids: CASSIPGISGNTIYF. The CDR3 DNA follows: TGTGCCAGTAGTATCCCAGGGATAAGTGGAAACACCATATATTTT.

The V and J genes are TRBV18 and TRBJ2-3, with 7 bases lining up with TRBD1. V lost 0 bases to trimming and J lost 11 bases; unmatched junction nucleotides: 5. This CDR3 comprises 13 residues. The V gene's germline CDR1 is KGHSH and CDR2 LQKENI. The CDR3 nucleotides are TGTGCCAGCTCACCACCCGGGACAGCTAAGCAGTATTTT. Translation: CASSPPGTAKQYF.

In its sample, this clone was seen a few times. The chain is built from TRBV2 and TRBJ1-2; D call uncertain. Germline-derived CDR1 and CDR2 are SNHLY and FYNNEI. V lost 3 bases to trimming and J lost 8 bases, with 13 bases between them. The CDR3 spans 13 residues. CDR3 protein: CASSDRRKEGYTF. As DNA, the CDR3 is TGTGCCAGCAGTGACAGGAGAAAGGAAGGCTACACCTTC.

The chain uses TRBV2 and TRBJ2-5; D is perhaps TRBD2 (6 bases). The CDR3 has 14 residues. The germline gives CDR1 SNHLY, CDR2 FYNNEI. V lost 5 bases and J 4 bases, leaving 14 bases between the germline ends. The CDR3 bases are TGTGCCAGCAGTTACCCCCAGGGAGGAGAGACCCAGTACTTC. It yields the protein CASSYPQGGETQYF.

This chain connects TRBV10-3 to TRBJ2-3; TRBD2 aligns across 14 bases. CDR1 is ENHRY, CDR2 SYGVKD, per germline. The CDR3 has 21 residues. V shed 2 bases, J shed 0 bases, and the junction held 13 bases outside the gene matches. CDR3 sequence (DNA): TGTGCCATCAGTGAGCCGACCGGGACTAGCGGGGGTACTACTAGCACAGATACGCAGTATTTT. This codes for CAISEPTGTSGGTTSTDTQYF.

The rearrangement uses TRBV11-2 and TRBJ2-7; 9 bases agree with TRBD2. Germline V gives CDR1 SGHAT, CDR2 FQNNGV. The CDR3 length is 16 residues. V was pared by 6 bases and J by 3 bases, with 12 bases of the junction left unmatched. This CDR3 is CASSYNPSGEIYEQYF. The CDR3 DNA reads TGTGCCAGCAGTTATAACCCTAGCGGGGAGATCTACGAGCAGTACTTC.

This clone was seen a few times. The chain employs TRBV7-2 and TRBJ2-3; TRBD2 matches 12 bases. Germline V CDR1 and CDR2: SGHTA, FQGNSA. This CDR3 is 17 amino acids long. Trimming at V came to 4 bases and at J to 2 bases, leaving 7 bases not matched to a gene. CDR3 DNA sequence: TGTGCCAGCAGCTCGCCAGGACTAGCGGGGAACACAGATACGCAGTATTTT. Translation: CASSSPGLAGNTDTQYF.

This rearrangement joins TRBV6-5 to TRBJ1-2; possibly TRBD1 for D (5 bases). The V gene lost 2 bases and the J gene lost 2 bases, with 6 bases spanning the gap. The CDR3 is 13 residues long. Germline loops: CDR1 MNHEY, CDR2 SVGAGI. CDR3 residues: CASSYRQNYGYTF. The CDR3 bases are TGTGCCAGCAGTTACCGACAGAACTATGGCTACACCTTC.

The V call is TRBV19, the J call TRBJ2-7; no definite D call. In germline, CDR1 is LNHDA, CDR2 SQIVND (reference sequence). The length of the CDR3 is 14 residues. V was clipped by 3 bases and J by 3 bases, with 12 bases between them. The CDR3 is CASSIFVGDYEQYF. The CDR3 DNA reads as TGTGCCAGTAGTATTTTCGTTGGGGACTACGAGCAGTACTTC.

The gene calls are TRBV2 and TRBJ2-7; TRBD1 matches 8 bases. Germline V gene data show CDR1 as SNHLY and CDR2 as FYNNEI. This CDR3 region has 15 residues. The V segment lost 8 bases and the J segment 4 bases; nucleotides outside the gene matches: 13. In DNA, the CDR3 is TGTGCCAGCTCTGGACAGGGCCAAATTACTTACGAGCAGTACTTC. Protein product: CASSGQGQITYEQYF.